This T cell receptor beta chain was sequenced for a study of blood T cell repertoires in COVID-19. This CDR3 is 16 amino acids long. With 0 bases removed from V and 5 bases from J, the gap between germline ends came to 17 bases. CDR1 LNHNV and CDR2 YYDKDF come from the germline V gene (reference sequence). Data came from immunoSEQ multiplex PCR; TCRdb stores just in-frame clones and leaves some out. The sample carries about 210,000 clones, roughly four fifths recorded once. This chain joins TRBV15 and TRBJ2-7; weak D call: TRBD2 (6 bases). Sequencing used PBMCs or T cells enriched from blood (not recorded which). The source of this sequence is a middle-aged man who had recovered from COVID-19. This CDR3 is CATSRDRMGGTHEQYF. For the CDR3, the DNA is TGTGCCACCAGCAGAGATCGAATGGGGGGAACCCACGAGCAGTACTTC.